This T cell receptor (beta chain) was recovered during a study of response to subunit inactivated influenza vaccine. Points from the study as a whole: Every seasonal influenza vaccination brings in few new T cells, the authors suggested.

TCRdb re-derived calls from the RT-PCR reads in MiXCR, one entry per CDR3 protein. Here the sample spans over 800,000 distinct CDR3 sequences, 21% being singletons. For this clonotype: No antigen is known for it.

CDR3 size: 19 residues. From germline, CDR1 is MGHRA and CDR2 YSYEKL. Germline trimming cut 0 bases from V and 2 bases from J; bases unmatched to any gene: 14. This sequence joins TRBV4-1 and TRBJ1-2; TRBD1 matches 8 bases. This clonotype was obtained from a man aged 50-59 years who received an inactivated influenza vaccine. This specimen was PBMCs from blood, taken around 5 days after vaccination. The CDR3 region has the DNA TGCGCCAGCAGCCAAGACCCACTTCCTCTTCGGACAGGGAACTATGGCTACACCTTC. Its translation is CASSQDPLPLRTGNYGYTF.